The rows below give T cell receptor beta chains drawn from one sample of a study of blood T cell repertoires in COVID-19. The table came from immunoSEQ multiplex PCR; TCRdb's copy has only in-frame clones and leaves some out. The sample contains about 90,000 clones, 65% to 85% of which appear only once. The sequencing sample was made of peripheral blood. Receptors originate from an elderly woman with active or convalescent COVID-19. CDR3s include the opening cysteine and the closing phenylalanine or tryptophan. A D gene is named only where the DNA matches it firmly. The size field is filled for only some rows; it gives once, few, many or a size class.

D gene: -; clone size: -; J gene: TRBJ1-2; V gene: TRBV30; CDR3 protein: CAADRQYYGYTF; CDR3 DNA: TGTGCCGCTGATCGACAGTACTATGGCTACACCTTC
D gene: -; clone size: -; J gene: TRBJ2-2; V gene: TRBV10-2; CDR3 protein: CASGREATNTGELFF; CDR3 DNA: TGCGCCAGCGGGCGGGAAGCAACGAACACCGGGGAGCTGTTTTTT
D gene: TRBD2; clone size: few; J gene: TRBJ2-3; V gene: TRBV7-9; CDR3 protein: CASSWGLAGGAGDTQYF; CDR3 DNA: TGTGCCAGCAGCTGGGGACTAGCGGGAGGAGCCGGAGATACGCAGTATTTT
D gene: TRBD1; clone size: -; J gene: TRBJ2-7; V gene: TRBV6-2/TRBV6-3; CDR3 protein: CASSYGTGYEQYF; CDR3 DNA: TGTGCCAGCAGTTATGGGACAGGCTACGAGCAGTACTTC
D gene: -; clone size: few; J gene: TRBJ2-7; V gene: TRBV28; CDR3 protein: CASSFSPYEQYF; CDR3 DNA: TGTGCCAGCAGTTTTAGCCCTTACGAGCAGTACTTC
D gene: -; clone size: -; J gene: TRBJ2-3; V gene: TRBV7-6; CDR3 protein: CASSSQGTGTDTQYF; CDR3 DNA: TGTGCCAGCAGCTCACAGGGGACTGGCACAGATACGCAGTATTTT
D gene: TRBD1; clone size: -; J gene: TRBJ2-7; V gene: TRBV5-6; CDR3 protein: CASSFGQGPYEQYF; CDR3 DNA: TGTGCCAGCAGCTTCGGACAGGGACCCTACGAGCAGTACTTC
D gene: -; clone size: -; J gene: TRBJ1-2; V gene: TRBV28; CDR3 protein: CASSSTQSPGYGYTF; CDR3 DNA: TGTGCCAGCAGTTCGACACAGTCCCCTGGCTATGGCTACACCTTC
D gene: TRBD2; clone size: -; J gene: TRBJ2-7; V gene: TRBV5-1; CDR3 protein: CASSLEGDYYEQYF; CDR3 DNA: TGCGCCAGCAGCTTGGAAGGGGACTACTACGAGCAGTACTTC
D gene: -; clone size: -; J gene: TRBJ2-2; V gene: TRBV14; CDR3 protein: CASSQNHRSGELFF; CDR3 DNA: TGTGCCAGCAGCCAAAACCACAGGTCCGGGGAGCTGTTTTTT
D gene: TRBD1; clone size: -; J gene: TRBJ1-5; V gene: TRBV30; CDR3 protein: CAWSTGHHQPQHF; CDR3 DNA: TGTGCCTGGTCGACAGGGCATCATCAGCCCCAGCATTTT
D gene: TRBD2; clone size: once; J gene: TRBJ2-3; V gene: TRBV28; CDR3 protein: CASTTSGPGNTQYF; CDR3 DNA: TGTGCCAGCACCACTAGCGGTCCTGGGAATACGCAGTATTTT
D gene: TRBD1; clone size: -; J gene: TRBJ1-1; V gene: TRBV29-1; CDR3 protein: CSVRQGLNTEAFF; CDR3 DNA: TGCAGCGTCCGACAGGGGCTGAACACTGAAGCTTTCTTT
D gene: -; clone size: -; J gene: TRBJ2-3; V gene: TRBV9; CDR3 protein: CASSVGAGHSTDTQYF; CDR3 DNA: TGTGCCAGCAGCGTAGGGGCAGGGCACAGCACAGATACGCAGTATTTT
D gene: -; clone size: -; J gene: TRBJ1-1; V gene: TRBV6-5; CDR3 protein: CASSSELEAFF; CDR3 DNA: TGTGCCAGCAGTTCCGAACTAGAAGCTTTCTTT
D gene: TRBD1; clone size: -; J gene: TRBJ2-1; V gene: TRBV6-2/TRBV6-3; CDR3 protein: CASSYTDRGRPYNEQFF; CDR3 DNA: TGTGCCAGCAGTTATACCGACAGGGGTCGTCCCTACAATGAGCAGTTCTTC
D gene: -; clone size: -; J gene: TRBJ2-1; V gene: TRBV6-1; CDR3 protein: CASSEGPYNEQFF; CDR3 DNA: TGTGCCAGCAGTGAAGGGCCCTACAATGAGCAGTTCTTC
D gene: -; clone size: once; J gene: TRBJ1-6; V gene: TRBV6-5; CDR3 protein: CASSSPQSSYNSPLHF; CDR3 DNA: TGTGCCAGCAGTTCGCCACAGAGCTCCTATAATTCACCCCTCCACTTT
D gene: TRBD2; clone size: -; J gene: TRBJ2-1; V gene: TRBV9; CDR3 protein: CASSVTGTTYYNEQFF; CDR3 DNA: TGTGCCAGCAGCGTTACCGGGACTACCTATTACAATGAGCAGTTCTTC
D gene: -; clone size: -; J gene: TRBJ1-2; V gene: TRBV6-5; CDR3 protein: CASSTGDSPYGYTF; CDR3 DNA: TGTGCCAGCAGTACGGGGGATTCACCCTATGGCTACACCTTC
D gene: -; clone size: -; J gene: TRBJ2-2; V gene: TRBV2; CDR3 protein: CASSEAGTSFPGELFF; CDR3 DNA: TGTGCCAGCAGTGAAGCCGGGACTTCATTTCCCGGGGAGCTGTTTTTT
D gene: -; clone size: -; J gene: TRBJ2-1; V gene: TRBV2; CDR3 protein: CASSEGGFAEQFF; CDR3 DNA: TGTGCCAGCAGTGAAGGAGGATTCGCTGAGCAGTTCTTC